This TCR beta chain was profiled in a study of T cell changes during pregnancy in multiple sclerosis. J was trimmed by 3 bases and V by 4 bases; bases with no gene match: 13. The CDR3 is 17 residues long. Germline V gene lookup returns CDR1 SGHNT and CDR2 YYREEE (reference sequence). Libraries were prepared by immunoSEQ multiplex PCR; TCRdb keeps only in-frame clonotypes and omits some of them. The sample has 85,000 to 100,000 clones, 92% seen once. This clonotype was sampled from a female donor with multiple sclerosis, enrolled in a pregnancy study. The V gene is TRBV5-4, the J gene TRBJ2-1; TRBD1 matches 7 bases. The input for sequencing was peripheral blood, taken in the first trimester of pregnancy. DNA of the CDR3: TGTGCCAGCAGCCCGAGGGGAATTCACAGGGGCTACAATGAGCAGTTCTTC. This gives the protein CASSPRGIHRGYNEQFF.